The sequence of this T cell receptor beta chain was determined in a study of blood T cell repertoires in COVID-19. As for the study in general: Samples taken during acute and convalescent COVID-19 were collected in the United States, Italy and Spain. PBMCs, B-cell-depleted T cells, or T cells provided the cDNA or gDNA that made up the material.

Sequencing used immunoSEQ multiplex PCR; TCRdb keeps in-frame clones, though not all of them. The sample consists of over 200,000 clones, approximately 88% of them appearing once. Cohort assignment relied on participant-reported clinical history. Within 2 weeks of study entry, exposed participants had contacted a PCR-confirmed or clinician-diagnosed COVID-19 case. Germline V gene data show CDR1 as SGHDN and CDR2 as FVKESK. Trimming removed 3 bases at V and 3 bases at J, with 24 bases between. The CDR3 contains 18 residues. Source material: PBMCs or T cells enriched from blood (not recorded which). The receptor was isolated from a young woman who had been exposed to COVID-19. The chain combines TRBV14 with TRBJ2-7; D perhaps matches TRBD2 (7 bases). CDR3 nucleotide sequence: TGTGCCAGCAGCCAGGTACGCGTAGGGGGGGCTGACCTCTACGAGCAGTACTTC. Translating gives CASSQVRVGGADLYEQYF.